This T cell receptor beta chain was recovered during a study of PD-1 blockade in mismatch repair-deficient tumors. Study summary: Enrolled about 2013-2017, patients had progressing, pretreated mismatch repair-deficient cancers of about a dozen types.

Notes on the study in general: Rapid post-treatment expansion, then contraction, generally preceding radiologic response, marked tumor-resident clones.

The CDR3 is 14 residues long. CDR1 is MNHEY, CDR2 SMNVEV, per germline (reference sequence). Losses at the gene ends were 5 bases for V and 4 bases for J; bases not matched to a gene: 7. Assay: immunoSEQ multiplex PCR; the TCRdb copy retains only in-frame clones and omits some. The table lists 65,000 to 80,000 clones, around four fifths of them singletons, with approximately 5% in the top ten. In regard to this clone: Its antigen is not identified.

PCR or immunohistochemistry showed mismatch repair deficiency in every enrolled patient. TCR sequencing covered a few patients who responded to pembrolizumab. The chain carries TRBV27 and TRBJ2-7, with 8 bases identical to TRBD1. The TCR comes from an adult with mismatch repair-deficient cancer. Sequenced here: peripheral blood, sampled 2 weeks after starting pembrolizumab. CDR3: CASSPDRVGYEQYF. CDR3 DNA sequence: TGTGCCAGCAGTCCGGACAGGGTTGGTTACGAGCAGTACTTC.